This T cell receptor beta chain was captured by sequencing in a study of a mutant IDH1 vaccine in newly diagnosed glioma. Study information: Treatment recipients were about 62% male and about 40% female, and their mean age was around 37 years.

Using immunoSEQ multiplex PCR, the repertoire was profiled, and TCRdb retains in-frame clones only, with some absent. This table has roughly 32,000 clones, more than 70% appearing once. The germline V gene has CDR1 SNHLY and CDR2 FYNNEI. Trimming left V 1 base short and J 3 bases short, with 4 bases between. The CDR3 loop spans 12 amino acids. Noted time point: baseline, week 1 (first vaccination visit). Treatment described: pre-vaccination baseline after standard-of-care therapy. Sequenced material: peripheral blood mononuclear cells (PBMCs), taken from a glioma patient treated with radiotherapy, temozolomide or both. This clonotype originated in a middle-aged man with glioma. Some clones in this sample may be carry-over from other donors' samples. The V gene is TRBV2, the J gene TRBJ2-7; no reliable D call. The CDR3 DNA reads as TGTGCCAGCAGTGAAGGGGGCTACGAGCAGTACTTC. It yields the protein CASSEGGYEQYF.